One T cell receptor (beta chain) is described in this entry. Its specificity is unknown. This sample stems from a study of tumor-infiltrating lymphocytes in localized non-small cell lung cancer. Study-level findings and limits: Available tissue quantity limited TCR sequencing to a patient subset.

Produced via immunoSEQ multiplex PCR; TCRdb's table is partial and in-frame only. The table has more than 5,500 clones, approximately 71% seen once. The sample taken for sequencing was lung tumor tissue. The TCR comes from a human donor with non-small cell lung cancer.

CDR3 sequence reads: CASSSPPGTGFNEQYF. DNA of the CDR3: TGTGCCAGCAGCTCCCCCCCCGGGACAGGGTTCAACGAGCAGTACTTC. The chain joins TRBV5-4 to TRBJ2-7, with TRBD1 matching over 9 bases. The CDR3 sequence is 16 residues long. V trimming: 3 bases; J trimming: 5 bases; junction bases outside the gene matches: 12. Germline CDR1 SGHNT, CDR2 YYREEE (reference sequence).